The clone carrying this TCR beta chain was detected once. Germline trimming cut 0 bases from V and 3 bases from J; bases unmatched to any gene: 4. CDR1 and CDR2 from the germline V gene are MGHRA and YSYEKL. There are 15 residues in the CDR3. TCRdb keeps only in-frame clones here, not all; method: immunoSEQ multiplex PCR. The repertoire holds just under 550,000 clones, with approximately 80% as singletons. The data belong to a study of shared T cell receptors in the human thymus. The same sample was also studied in work on human thymus T cells. That source adds: Surgeons resected thymus tissue during corrective heart surgery. Biased V and J segment usage appeared in thymus and peripheral blood. Related research described thymic repertoires that were highly overlapping among unrelated individuals.

Sequencing was done on a sample of thymocytes. The sequence derives from a boy less than two years old with a congenital heart defect. V gene TRBV4-1 combines with J gene TRBJ2-7; 8 bases fit TRBD2. Here the CDR3 reads CASSQEPGGIYEQYF. The CDR3 DNA sequence: TGCGCCAGCAGCCAAGAACCGGGAGGGATCTACGAGCAGTACTTC.